A selection of T cell receptor beta chains follows, all from one sample in a study of PD-1 blockade in classical Hodgkin lymphoma. Sequenced by immunoSEQ multiplex PCR; TCRdb stores in-frame clones only, minus some. Among under 9,000 clones listed, roughly 80% were seen once. The sequenced sample was CD8+ T cells from blood, obtained before the fourth cycle of nivolumab. The receptor set was obtained from a human donor with classical Hodgkin lymphoma. Each CDR3 is given with its conserved first and last residue. Fields, in order: clone size, D gene, J gene, V gene, CDR3 protein, CDR3 DNA. A D gene is named only where the DNA matches it firmly. Some rows have no size entry. The others give once, few or many, or a class for an expanded clone.

abundance: once; d_gene: .; j_gene: TRBJ2-7; v_gene: TRBV9; CDR3aa: CASSVEVGRNYEQYF; CDR3nt: TGTGCCAGCAGCGTAGAGGTGGGGCGCAACTACGAGCAGTACTTC
abundance: .; d_gene: .; j_gene: TRBJ1-1; v_gene: TRBV2; CDR3aa: CASRGTPNTEAFF; CDR3nt: TGTGCCAGCAGGGGGACACCTAACACTGAAGCTTTCTTT
abundance: .; d_gene: .; j_gene: TRBJ2-1; v_gene: TRBV15; CDR3aa: CATSRRGLSGLVANEQFF; CDR3nt: TGTGCCACCAGCAGAAGGGGGCTGTCGGGACTAGTCGCCAATGAGCAGTTCTTC
abundance: .; d_gene: .; j_gene: TRBJ1-1; v_gene: TRBV29-1; CDR3aa: CSVEDLRSEAFF; CDR3nt: TGCAGCGTTGAAGATTTGCGATCTGAAGCTTTCTTT
abundance: .; d_gene: .; j_gene: TRBJ2-1; v_gene: TRBV6-5; CDR3aa: CASMQGWNNEQFF; CDR3nt: TGTGCCAGCATGCAGGGGTGGAACAATGAGCAGTTCTTC
abundance: .; d_gene: .; j_gene: TRBJ2-5; v_gene: TRBV7-9; CDR3aa: CASSGGGIQGTQYF; CDR3nt: TGTGCCAGCAGCGGAGGGGGGATTCAGGGGACCCAGTACTTC
abundance: .; d_gene: .; j_gene: TRBJ2-1; v_gene: TRBV7-9; CDR3aa: CASSPTDGVLGQFF; CDR3nt: TGTGCCAGCAGCCCTACGGACGGGGTCTTGGGGCAGTTCTTC
abundance: .; d_gene: .; j_gene: TRBJ2-7; v_gene: TRBV11-1; CDR3aa: CASSLPGRYEQYF; CDR3nt: TGTGCCAGCAGCTTACCCGGAAGGTACGAGCAGTACTTC
abundance: .; d_gene: TRBD2; j_gene: TRBJ2-5; v_gene: TRBV5-5; CDR3aa: CASSYGLAARETQYF; CDR3nt: TGTGCCAGCAGCTACGGACTAGCGGCTCGGGAGACCCAGTACTTC
abundance: .; d_gene: .; j_gene: TRBJ1-6; v_gene: TRBV6-5; CDR3aa: CASSYFRPATNSPLHF; CDR3nt: TGTGCCAGCAGTTACTTCCGGCCAGCTACTAATTCACCCCTCCACTTT
abundance: .; d_gene: TRBD2; j_gene: TRBJ2-2; v_gene: TRBV12-5; CDR3aa: CASGSGGSGGELFF; CDR3nt: TGTGCTTCCGGGAGCGGGGGGAGTGGCGGGGAGCTGTTTTTT
abundance: .; d_gene: .; j_gene: TRBJ2-3; v_gene: TRBV27; CDR3aa: CASSLGDITDTQYF; CDR3nt: TGTGCCAGCAGTTTAGGAGACATCACAGATACGCAGTATTTT
abundance: .; d_gene: .; j_gene: TRBJ1-1; v_gene: TRBV7-9; CDR3aa: CASSLAHQGMNTEAFF; CDR3nt: TGTGCCAGCAGCTTAGCGCATCAGGGCATGAACACCGAAGCTTTCTTT
abundance: .; d_gene: TRBD1; j_gene: TRBJ2-6; v_gene: TRBV11-2; CDR3aa: CASSSLMGDRAPGANVLTF; CDR3nt: TGTGCCAGCAGCTCCCTGATGGGGGACAGGGCTCCTGGGGCCAACGTCCTGACTTTC
abundance: once; d_gene: .; j_gene: TRBJ1-5; v_gene: TRBV18; CDR3aa: CASSRLDGDQPQHF; CDR3nt: TGTGCCAGCTCTAGACTCGACGGAGATCAGCCCCAGCATTTT
abundance: .; d_gene: .; j_gene: TRBJ2-2; v_gene: TRBV2; CDR3aa: CASSEERGYPLNTGELFF; CDR3nt: TGTGCCAGCAGTGAAGAAAGGGGCTACCCCTTGAACACCGGGGAGCTGTTTTTT
abundance: .; d_gene: TRBD1; j_gene: TRBJ1-1; v_gene: TRBV10-3; CDR3aa: CAISRGLENTEAFF; CDR3nt: TGTGCCATCAGCAGGGGGCTCGAGAACACTGAAGCTTTCTTT
abundance: once; d_gene: .; j_gene: TRBJ2-7; v_gene: TRBV6-6; CDR3aa: CASSTGMDGLYEQYF; CDR3nt: TGTGCCAGCAGTACGGGGATGGACGGCCTCTACGAGCAGTACTTC
abundance: few; d_gene: .; j_gene: TRBJ2-1; v_gene: TRBV6-4; CDR3aa: CASSPSSPNEQFF; CDR3nt: TGTGCCAGCAGCCCTAGCAGCCCCAATGAGCAGTTCTTC
abundance: .; d_gene: TRBD1; j_gene: TRBJ1-1; v_gene: TRBV10-2; CDR3aa: CASTTGVGNTEAFF; CDR3nt: TGCGCCAGCACGACAGGGGTTGGCAACACTGAAGCTTTCTTT
abundance: .; d_gene: TRBD2; j_gene: TRBJ2-3; v_gene: TRBV10-3; CDR3aa: CAISDGGTGLADEDTQYF; CDR3nt: TGTGCCATCAGTGATGGAGGGACGGGACTAGCGGATGAAGATACGCAGTATTTT
abundance: .; d_gene: TRBD2; j_gene: TRBJ2-3; v_gene: TRBV6-1; CDR3aa: CASTATSGGSDTQYF; CDR3nt: TGTGCCAGCACTGCGACTAGCGGGGGGTCTGATACGCAGTATTTT
abundance: once; d_gene: .; j_gene: TRBJ2-1; v_gene: TRBV25-1; CDR3aa: CASSEYVSYNEQFF; CDR3nt: TGTGCCAGCAGTGAATATGTGTCCTACAATGAGCAGTTCTTC
abundance: .; d_gene: .; j_gene: TRBJ2-2; v_gene: TRBV10-1; CDR3aa: CATSLSPNTGELFF; CDR3nt: TGCGCCACCTCCCTAAGTCCGAACACCGGGGAGCTGTTTTTT
abundance: .; d_gene: TRBD1; j_gene: TRBJ1-5; v_gene: TRBV9; CDR3aa: CASSVRLYRDRKYQPQHF; CDR3nt: TGTGCCAGCAGCGTTCGGCTATACCGGGACAGAAAATATCAGCCCCAGCATTTT
abundance: .; d_gene: .; j_gene: TRBJ2-7; v_gene: TRBV5-6; CDR3aa: CASSSRLDLHFIYEQYF; CDR3nt: TGTGCCAGCAGCAGCAGACTGGACCTCCACTTTATCTACGAGCAGTACTTC
abundance: .; d_gene: TRBD2; j_gene: TRBJ2-7; v_gene: TRBV4-1; CDR3aa: CASSPPSGAAYEQYF; CDR3nt: TGCGCCAGCAGCCCCCCAAGCGGGGCCGCCTACGAGCAGTACTTC
abundance: .; d_gene: .; j_gene: TRBJ2-7; v_gene: TRBV7-6; CDR3aa: CASSPGQPYEQYF; CDR3nt: TGTGCCAGCAGCCCCGGACAGCCGTACGAGCAGTACTTC
abundance: .; d_gene: .; j_gene: TRBJ1-3; v_gene: TRBV12-2; CDR3aa: CASRLVGGPGGNTIYF; CDR3nt: TGTGCAAGTCGCTTAGTTGGGGGCCCGGGGGGAAACACCATATATTTT
abundance: .; d_gene: TRBD1; j_gene: TRBJ1-1; v_gene: TRBV29-1; CDR3aa: CSVRQGTEAFF; CDR3nt: TGCAGCGTAAGACAGGGGACTGAAGCTTTCTTT
abundance: .; d_gene: .; j_gene: TRBJ1-1; v_gene: TRBV11-2; CDR3aa: CASTEQGVPLIMNTEAFF; CDR3nt: TGTGCCAGCACTGAACAAGGTGTCCCTCTTATCATGAACACTGAAGCTTTCTTT
abundance: few; d_gene: .; j_gene: TRBJ1-2; v_gene: TRBV4-1; CDR3aa: CASSQDPTGNYGYTF; CDR3nt: TGCGCCAGCAGCCAAGATCCGACAGGCAACTATGGCTACACCTTC
abundance: .; d_gene: .; j_gene: TRBJ2-7; v_gene: TRBV7-9; CDR3aa: CASSYRTEEPNDEQYF; CDR3nt: TGTGCCAGCAGCTACCGGACAGAAGAGCCGAACGACGAGCAGTACTTC
abundance: .; d_gene: .; j_gene: TRBJ2-2; v_gene: TRBV11-2; CDR3aa: CASSLAGGFTGELFF; CDR3nt: TGTGCCAGCAGCTTAGCCGGGGGTTTCACCGGGGAGCTGTTTTTT
abundance: .; d_gene: TRBD1; j_gene: TRBJ1-1; v_gene: TRBV5-1; CDR3aa: CASSLTGGHTEAFF; CDR3nt: TGCGCCAGCAGCTTGACAGGGGGCCACACTGAAGCTTTCTTT
abundance: .; d_gene: .; j_gene: TRBJ1-2; v_gene: TRBV27; CDR3aa: CASRHRAANYGYTF; CDR3nt: TGTGCCAGCAGACACAGGGCGGCTAACTATGGCTACACCTTC
abundance: .; d_gene: .; j_gene: TRBJ1-1; v_gene: TRBV7-3; CDR3aa: CASSPLGRGDTEAFF; CDR3nt: TGTGCCAGCAGCCCGCTTGGAAGGGGCGACACTGAAGCTTTCTTT
abundance: once; d_gene: .; j_gene: TRBJ1-1; v_gene: TRBV6-5; CDR3aa: CASTRLTGLTTEAFF; CDR3nt: TGTGCCAGCACCCGACTAACAGGGTTGACGACTGAAGCTTTCTTT
abundance: .; d_gene: .; j_gene: TRBJ2-7; v_gene: TRBV27; CDR3aa: CASRPRRGAGEQYF; CDR3nt: TGTGCCAGCAGACCTCGCCGGGGGGCGGGAGAGCAGTACTTC
abundance: .; d_gene: .; j_gene: TRBJ2-2; v_gene: TRBV11-2; CDR3aa: CASSGLTGTGELFF; CDR3nt: TGTGCCAGCAGCGGACTAACGGGCACCGGGGAGCTGTTTTTT
abundance: .; d_gene: .; j_gene: TRBJ2-1; v_gene: TRBV7-9; CDR3aa: CASSRPPGSSYNEQFF; CDR3nt: TGTGCCAGCAGCCGCCCCCCTGGGAGCTCCTACAATGAGCAGTTCTTC
abundance: .; d_gene: .; j_gene: TRBJ2-5; v_gene: TRBV15; CDR3aa: CATSSTLIEVGPQETQYF; CDR3nt: TGTGCCACCAGCAGTACCCTAATTGAGGTCGGCCCGCAAGAGACCCAGTACTTC
abundance: once; d_gene: .; j_gene: TRBJ1-3; v_gene: TRBV30; CDR3aa: CAWSHPIGSGNTIYF; CDR3nt: TGTGCCTGGTCTCATCCGATAGGGTCAGGAAACACCATATATTTT
abundance: .; d_gene: .; j_gene: TRBJ2-3; v_gene: TRBV13; CDR3aa: CASSQGRTATTDTQYF; CDR3nt: TGTGCCAGCAGCCAGGGGCGGACGGCTACCACAGATACGCAGTATTTT
abundance: .; d_gene: TRBD1; j_gene: TRBJ2-1; v_gene: TRBV6-5; CDR3aa: CASSDRGPYNEQFF; CDR3nt: TGTGCCAGCAGCGACAGGGGGCCCTACAATGAGCAGTTCTTC
abundance: .; d_gene: TRBD2; j_gene: TRBJ2-1; v_gene: TRBV5-6; CDR3aa: CASSPAGDSSYNEQFF; CDR3nt: TGTGCCAGCAGCCCGGCGGGGGATAGCTCCTACAATGAGCAGTTCTTC
abundance: .; d_gene: .; j_gene: TRBJ2-1; v_gene: TRBV9; CDR3aa: CASSPVMGKTLYNEQFF; CDR3nt: TGTGCCAGCAGCCCTGTGATGGGTAAGACGCTCTACAATGAGCAGTTCTTC